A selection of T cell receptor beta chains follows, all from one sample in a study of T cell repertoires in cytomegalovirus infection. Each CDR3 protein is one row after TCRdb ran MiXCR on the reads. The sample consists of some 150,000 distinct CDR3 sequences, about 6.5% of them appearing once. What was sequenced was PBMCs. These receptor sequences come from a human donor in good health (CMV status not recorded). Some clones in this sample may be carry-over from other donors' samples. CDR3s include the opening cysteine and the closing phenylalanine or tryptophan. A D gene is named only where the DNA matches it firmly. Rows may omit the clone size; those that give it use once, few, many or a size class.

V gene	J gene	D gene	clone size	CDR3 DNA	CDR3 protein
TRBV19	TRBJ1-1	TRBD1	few	TGTGCCAGTAATTTGGACAGGGGAAGAACTGAAGCTTTCTTT	CASNLDRGRTEAFF
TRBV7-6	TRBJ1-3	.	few	TGTGCCAGCAGCCCACGCGGAGGGGGTTCCTCTGGAAACACCATATATTTT	CASSPRGGGSSGNTIYF
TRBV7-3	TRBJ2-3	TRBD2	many	TGTGCCAGCAGCGAGGGACTAGCAGGGGATACGCAGTATTTT	CASSEGLAGDTQYF
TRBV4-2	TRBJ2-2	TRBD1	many	TGTGCCAGCAGCCAAGATCTTCACAGGGGAAGCACCGGGGAGCTGTTTTTT	CASSQDLHRGSTGELFF
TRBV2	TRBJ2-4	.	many	TGTGCCAGCAGTGATGATAGGGGTCACAAAAACATTCAGTACTTC	CASSDDRGHKNIQYF
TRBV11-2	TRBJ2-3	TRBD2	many	TGTGCCAGCAGCTTACGACTAGCGGGGGCAACAGATACGCAGTATTTT	CASSLRLAGATDTQYF
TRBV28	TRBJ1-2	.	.	TGTGCCAGCAGTGCCGCGGGGCAGGGTAGCGGCTACACCTTC	CASSAAGQGSGYTF
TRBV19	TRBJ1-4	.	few	TGTGCCATCGGGTGGACTAATGAAAAACTGTTTTTT	CAIGWTNEKLFF
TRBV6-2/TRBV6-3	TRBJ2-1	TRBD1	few	TGTGCCAGCAGCCCGGGACAGGCCTACAATGAGCAGTTCTTC	CASSPGQAYNEQFF
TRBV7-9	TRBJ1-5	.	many	TGTGCCAGCAGCCCCGGGGGCAGCAATCAGCCCCAGCATTTT	CASSPGGSNQPQHF
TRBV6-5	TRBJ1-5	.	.	TGTGCCAGCAGCCCCTCGGGGGGCGCAGGCTACGAGCCCCAGCATTTT	CASSPSGGAGYEPQHF
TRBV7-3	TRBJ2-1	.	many	TGTGCCAGCAGCTTGAGTAGCCGCAATGAGCAGTTCTTC	CASSLSSRNEQFF
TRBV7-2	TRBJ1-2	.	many	TGTGCCAGCAGCTCCGAGGGAAGTACCTATGGCTACACCTTC	CASSSEGSTYGYTF
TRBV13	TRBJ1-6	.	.	TGTGCCAGCAGGACGGGAACCAATAATTCACCCCTCCACTTT	CASRTGTNNSPLHF
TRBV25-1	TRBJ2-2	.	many	TGTGCCAGCAGCCGGGACACTCCCACCACCGGGGAGCTGTTTTTT	CASSRDTPTTGELFF
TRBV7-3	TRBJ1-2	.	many	TGTGCCAGCAGCCCCCAGGTGCAGGACTATGGCTACACCTTC	CASSPQVQDYGYTF
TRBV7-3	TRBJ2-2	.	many	TGTGCCAGCAGCTTAGGGGTCCCCGGGGAGCTGTTTTTT	CASSLGVPGELFF
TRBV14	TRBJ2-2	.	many	TGTGCCAGCAGCCAGGCCAGAGTCGCGAACACCGGGGAGCTGTTTTTT	CASSQARVANTGELFF
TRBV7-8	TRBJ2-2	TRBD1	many	TGTGCCAGCAGCTTGTTTCTGGGACAGCCGAACACCGGGGAGCTGTTTTTT	CASSLFLGQPNTGELFF
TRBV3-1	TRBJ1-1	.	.	TGTGCCAGCAGCCCCCCTCGGGGGTGGAACACTGAAGCTTTCTTT	CASSPPRGWNTEAFF
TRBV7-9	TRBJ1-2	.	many	TGTGCCAGCAGCTTATCAGAGGGCTACACCTTC	CASSLSEGYTF
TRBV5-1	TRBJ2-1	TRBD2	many	TGCGCCAGCAGCTCGCTAGCGGGGGGCAGCGATGAGCAGTTCTTC	CASSSLAGGSDEQFF
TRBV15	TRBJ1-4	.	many	TGTGCCACCAGCAGAGTTAAGGGATCAACTAATGAAAAACTGTTTTTT	CATSRVKGSTNEKLFF
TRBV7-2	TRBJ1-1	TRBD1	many	TGTGCCAGCAGCCGCGGGACAGGGGATCTGTCAGCTTTCTTT	CASSRGTGDLSAFF
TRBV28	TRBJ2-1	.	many	TGTGCCAGCAGTTTAACTAGCATCGCCTACAATGAGCAGTTCTTC	CASSLTSIAYNEQFF
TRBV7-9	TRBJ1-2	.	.	TGTGCCAGCAGCACCGACAACCGGGGGCCTAACTATGGCTACACCTTC	CASSTDNRGPNYGYTF
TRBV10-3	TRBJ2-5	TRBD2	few	TGTGCCATCAGTCGGGACTATGAGACCCAGTACTTC	CAISRDYETQYF
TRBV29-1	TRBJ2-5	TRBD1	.	TGCAGCGTTACAGGACAGGGCTTCCAAGAGACCCAGTACTTC	CSVTGQGFQETQYF
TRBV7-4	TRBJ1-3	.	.	TGTGCCAGCAGCGCCGTCTTCAAGGGAAACACCATATATTTT	CASSAVFKGNTIYF
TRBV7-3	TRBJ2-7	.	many	TGTGCCAGCAGCTTTAAAGGGAGCCCCTACGAGCAGTACTTC	CASSFKGSPYEQYF
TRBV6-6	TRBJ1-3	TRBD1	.	TGTGCCAGCAGCGATAGGACAGGGAATAAACCTGGAAACACCATATATTTT	CASSDRTGNKPGNTIYF
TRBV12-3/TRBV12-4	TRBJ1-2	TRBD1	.	TGTGCCAGCAGTTTAGTCCCAGGGGGCCGGTATGGCTACACCTTC	CASSLVPGGRYGYTF
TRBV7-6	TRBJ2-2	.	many	TGTGCCAGCAGCCGGTTCGGGGGGCAGACCGGGGAGCTGTTTTTT	CASSRFGGQTGELFF
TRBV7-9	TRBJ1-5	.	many	TGTGCCAGCAGCTTAGCAGGGTTTGGCCAGCCCCAGCATTTT	CASSLAGFGQPQHF
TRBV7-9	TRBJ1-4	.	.	TGTGCCAGCAGCCTTACGGGGAGGAGGAGTAATGAAAAACTGTTTTTT	CASSLTGRRSNEKLFF
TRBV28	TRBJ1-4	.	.	TGTGCCAGCAGCTCGGGACGTAATGAAAAACTGTTTTTT	CASSSGRNEKLFF
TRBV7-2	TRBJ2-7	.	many	TGTGCCAGCAGCTCCAGCCGGGACTTGGGCGAGCAGTACTTC	CASSSSRDLGEQYF
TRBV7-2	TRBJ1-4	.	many	TGTGCCAGCAGCTTAGCGCGGACGGGGAATGAAAAACTGTTTTTT	CASSLARTGNEKLFF
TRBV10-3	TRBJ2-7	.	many	TGTGCCATCAGTGAGGGACGGAGCCTCTACGAGCAGTACTTC	CAISEGRSLYEQYF
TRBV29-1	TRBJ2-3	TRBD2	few	TGCAGCGTTGGTGCGGGGGGGCCAACAGATACGCAGTATTTT	CSVGAGGPTDTQYF
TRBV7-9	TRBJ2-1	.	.	TGTGCCAGCAGCGAGCAGTTCTTC	CASSEQFF
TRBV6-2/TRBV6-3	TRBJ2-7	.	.	TGTGCCAGCGGGCTCGGACTTCTCACCTGGGGCGAGCAGTACTTC	CASGLGLLTWGEQYF
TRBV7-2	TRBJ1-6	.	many	TGTGCCAGCAGCTTGGGGGGCAATTCACCCCTCCACTTT	CASSLGGNSPLHF
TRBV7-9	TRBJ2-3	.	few	TGTGCCAGCAGCCGTACGGACCTCACAGATACGCAGTATTTT	CASSRTDLTDTQYF